Listed below are T cell receptor beta chains from one sample, sequenced in a study of blood T cell repertoires in COVID-19. TCRdb's copy holds only in-frame clones and misses some; the assay was immunoSEQ multiplex PCR. The sample has about 300,000 clones, approximately 89% seen once. The source material was peripheral blood. These receptor sequences come from a woman aged 25 to 39 with COVID-19, enrolled during active disease. CDR3s include the opening cysteine and the closing phenylalanine or tryptophan. A D gene is named only where the DNA matches it firmly. Some rows have no size entry. The others give once, few or many, or a class for an expanded clone.

clone_size,j_call,v_call,d_call,cdr3_nt,cdr3_aa
-,TRBJ2-7,TRBV9,TRBD1,TGTGCCAGCAGCCCCCGACAGGGCGACTACGAGCAGTACTTC,CASSPRQGDYEQYF
-,TRBJ2-1,TRBV6-1,-,TGTGCCAGCAGTGAAGGAGGAGCCTCCTACTACAATGAGCAGTTCTTC,CASSEGGASYYNEQFF
-,TRBJ1-1,TRBV6-4,-,TGTGCCAGCACCCCGAGGAGGCGGGCTTTCTTT,CASTPRRRAFF
-,TRBJ2-5,TRBV3-1/TRBV3-2,TRBD1,TGTGCCAGCAGGCAACAGGGGAAAGAGACCCAGTACTTC,CASRQQGKETQYF
-,TRBJ2-3,TRBV2,TRBD2,TGTGCCAGCAGTGATACCTTTGCGGGAGTTATAGATACGCAGTATTTT,CASSDTFAGVIDTQYF
-,TRBJ2-1,TRBV9,TRBD2,TGTGCCAGCAGCGTAGGACTAGCCCCAACCTACAATGAGCAGTTCTTC,CASSVGLAPTYNEQFF
-,TRBJ2-2,TRBV24-1,TRBD2,TGTGCCACCAGTGATTATACTAGCGGGAGAACCGGGGAGCTGTTTTTT,CATSDYTSGRTGELFF
once,TRBJ1-2,TRBV4-2,-,TGTGCCAGCAGCCAAGGGTCGGGGAACTATGGCTACACCTTC,CASSQGSGNYGYTF
-,TRBJ2-1,TRBV19,-,TGTGCCAGTAGCATTTTAGCGGACTCCTACAATGAGCAGTTCTTC,CASSILADSYNEQFF
-,TRBJ2-2,TRBV11-3,TRBD2,TGTGCCAGCAGCTTAGGTGGCGGGAGGGCCACCGGGGAGCTGTTTTTT,CASSLGGGRATGELFF
-,TRBJ2-3,TRBV11-3,TRBD1,TGTGCCAGCAGCGAGACAGGGCTGGTCACAGATACGCAGTATTTT,CASSETGLVTDTQYF
-,TRBJ2-1,TRBV9,-,TGTGCCAGCAGCGTAGGGGGGGGACACCCCTCCTACAATGAGCAGTTCTTC,CASSVGGGHPSYNEQFF
few,TRBJ2-2,TRBV10-1,-,TGCGCCAGCTCGACAGGGAACACCGGGGAGCTGTTTTTT,CASSTGNTGELFF
-,TRBJ1-1,TRBV29-1,-,TGCAGCGTTGATTCGGGTTCTTTACCTCTGAACACTGAAGCTTTCTTT,CSVDSGSLPLNTEAFF
-,TRBJ1-4,TRBV4-1,-,TGCGCCAGCAGCCAAGAGGGAGGGGCCAGGGGCAATGAAAAACTGTTTTTT,CASSQEGGARGNEKLFF
-,TRBJ2-2,TRBV29-1,-,TGCAGCGTTGAAGCTAGTCTCACCGGGGAGCTGTTTTTT,CSVEASLTGELFF
-,TRBJ1-2,TRBV30,TRBD1,TGTGCCTGGGGAACAGGACAGGGTCGAGGCTACACCTTC,CAWGTGQGRGYTF
-,TRBJ2-3,TRBV9,TRBD2,TGTGCCAGCAGCGCGGCTAGCGGTCGCACAGATACGCAGTATTTT,CASSAASGRTDTQYF
-,TRBJ1-2,TRBV30,-,TGTGCCTGGAGGGGAGTTGGAGGAGGCTACACCTTC,CAWRGVGGGYTF
once,TRBJ2-7,TRBV11-1,-,TGTGCCAGCAGCTCCTTGACAGGTTCCTACGAGCAGTACTTC,CASSSLTGSYEQYF
-,TRBJ1-4,TRBV19,-,TGTGCCAGTAGTGCCGAAGGGGGGGGATTTAATGAAAAACTGTTTTTT,CASSAEGGGFNEKLFF
few,TRBJ2-2,TRBV9,-,TGTGCCAGCAGCCCCCGATCCGGGGATGGGTACAACGCCGGGGAGCTGTTTTTT,CASSPRSGDGYNAGELFF
-,TRBJ2-1,TRBV9,TRBD2,TGTGCCAGCAGCACTAGCGGTACCACGCCCTCCTACAATGAGCAGTTCTTC,CASSTSGTTPSYNEQFF
-,TRBJ1-1,TRBV7-9,-,TGTGCCAGCAGCCTCTCGCGGGGGATGAACACTGAAGCTTTCTTT,CASSLSRGMNTEAFF
-,TRBJ2-3,TRBV18,TRBD2,TGTGCCAGCTCACATAGCGGGAGCTCAGATACGCAGTATTTT,CASSHSGSSDTQYF
once,TRBJ2-7,TRBV13,TRBD2,TGTGCCAGCAGCATGGGGACTAGCGGGATTACCTCCTACGAGCAGTACTTC,CASSMGTSGITSYEQYF
-,TRBJ2-1,TRBV5-1,TRBD2,TGCGCCAGCAGCTTGGTTCGGGGACTAGCGGGAGAGACCCCTTACAATGAGCAGTTCTTC,CASSLVRGLAGETPYNEQFF
-,TRBJ1-1,TRBV30,TRBD1,TGTGCCTGGAGTGGAGGGACAGCTATGAACACTGAAGCTTTCTTT,CAWSGGTAMNTEAFF
-,TRBJ2-3,TRBV6-2/TRBV6-3,-,TGTGCCAGCAGTTATTGGACAGCCACAGATACGCAGTATTTT,CASSYWTATDTQYF
few,TRBJ1-1,TRBV7-9,TRBD1,TGTGCCAGCAGGGAAGGGGGCTGGGGCACTGAAGCTTTCTTT,CASREGGWGTEAFF
-,TRBJ1-5,TRBV5-5,TRBD1,TGTGCCAGCAGTTCTGACAGGGGTGTCGGTCAGCCCCAGCATTTT,CASSSDRGVGQPQHF
-,TRBJ2-1,TRBV29-1,TRBD2,TGCAGCGTTGAAGGGACTAGCGGGAGGAGCTCCTACAATGAGCAGTTCTTC,CSVEGTSGRSSYNEQFF
-,TRBJ1-1,TRBV7-9,TRBD1,TGTGCCAGCAGCTTAGCTTCCGGACAGGGAGAAATGAACACTGAAGCTTTCTTT,CASSLASGQGEMNTEAFF
-,TRBJ2-1,TRBV27,TRBD2,TGTGCCAGCAGTCCGGACGTGGGAGGGGTTGAGCAGTTCTTC,CASSPDVGGVEQFF
-,TRBJ1-2,TRBV2,-,TGTGCCAGCAGTTTTGCCCGGGAGAACTATGGCTACACCTTC,CASSFARENYGYTF
-,TRBJ2-7,TRBV10-3,TRBD2,TGTGCCATCAGAGGGACTAGCGGCTACGAGCAGTACTTC,CAIRGTSGYEQYF
-,TRBJ1-1,TRBV2,-,TGTGCCAGCAGTTCTTATCAGGGTTCTGAAGCTTTCTTT,CASSSYQGSEAFF
-,TRBJ2-2,TRBV7-2,TRBD2,TGTGCCAGCAGCCGTTGGGTTCCGGGACTAGCGGGAGAAACCGGGGAGCTGTTTTTT,CASSRWVPGLAGETGELFF
-,TRBJ1-1,TRBV6-5,-,TGTGCCAGCAAAGGACAGCAGAACACTGAAGCTTTCTTT,CASKGQQNTEAFF
-,TRBJ2-1,TRBV27,-,TGTGCCAGCAGTTTCGGGGATGAGCAGTTCTTC,CASSFGDEQFF
-,TRBJ2-2,TRBV4-2,TRBD1,TGTGCCAGCAGCCAAGGGACAGGTAACACCGGGGAGCTGTTTTTT,CASSQGTGNTGELFF
-,TRBJ2-2,TRBV10-1,TRBD1,TGCGCCAGCAGTTCGTCAGGACGGGACAGGGATAGCGGGGAGCTGTTTTTT,CASSSSGRDRDSGELFF
-,TRBJ1-5,TRBV10-3,TRBD1,TGTGCCATCAGTGAGGGTTTCGGGACAGGGAGCAATCAGCCCCAGCATTTT,CAISEGFGTGSNQPQHF
few,TRBJ1-1,TRBV29-1,TRBD1,TGCAGCGTCGTTCAGACAGGGTTTGGAGTGGCCACTGAAGCTTTCTTT,CSVVQTGFGVATEAFF
-,TRBJ1-3,TRBV24-1,-,TGTGCCACCAGTACAAGATTTAATTCTGGAAACACCATATATTTT,CATSTRFNSGNTIYF
-,TRBJ2-1,TRBV5-1,-,TGCGCCAGCACCCTATCTTCCCCTCATGAGCAGTTCTTC,CASTLSSPHEQFF
-,TRBJ1-5,TRBV28,TRBD1,TGTGCCAGCAGTTTCGGGCAGGGGGCAAGCAATCAGCCCCAGCATTTT,CASSFGQGASNQPQHF
-,TRBJ1-5,TRBV3-1/TRBV3-2,-,TGTGCCAGCAGCGACCCAGGGCAGCCCCAGCATTTT,CASSDPGQPQHF
-,TRBJ2-7,TRBV11-2,-,TGTGCCAGCAGCTATGGGGGGGCCGAGCAGTACTTC,CASSYGGAEQYF
-,TRBJ2-3,TRBV2,-,TGTGCCAGCAGTGAGACTAGAGATCATACGCAGTATTTT,CASSETRDHTQYF
-,TRBJ1-1,TRBV6-2/TRBV6-3,-,TGTGCCAGCAGTTACTGGTTGGGGGGTACTGAAGCTTTCTTT,CASSYWLGGTEAFF
-,TRBJ1-2,TRBV3-1/TRBV3-2,-,TGTGCCAGCAGCCAGTCCCCAACCGGTAACTATGGCTACACCTTC,CASSQSPTGNYGYTF
few,TRBJ2-7,TRBV28,TRBD2,TGTGCCAGCAGTTTAACGGGAGGAGGACAATACGAGCAGTACTTC,CASSLTGGGQYEQYF
-,TRBJ2-5,TRBV30,TRBD2,TGTGCCTGGAGTGTACCAGAGACTAGCGACCGAGAGACCCAGTACTTC,CAWSVPETSDRETQYF
-,TRBJ1-1,TRBV19,TRBD1,TGTGCCAGTAGTCGGGACAGCCGTGAAGCTTTCTTT,CASSRDSREAFF
-,TRBJ2-7,TRBV28,TRBD2,TGTGCCAGCAGTCTAGCGGGGGCCTACGAGCAGTACTTC,CASSLAGAYEQYF
once,TRBJ1-5,TRBV6-6,-,TGTGCCAGCAGTTACTCTAGGGAGGATCAGCCCCAGCATTTT,CASSYSREDQPQHF